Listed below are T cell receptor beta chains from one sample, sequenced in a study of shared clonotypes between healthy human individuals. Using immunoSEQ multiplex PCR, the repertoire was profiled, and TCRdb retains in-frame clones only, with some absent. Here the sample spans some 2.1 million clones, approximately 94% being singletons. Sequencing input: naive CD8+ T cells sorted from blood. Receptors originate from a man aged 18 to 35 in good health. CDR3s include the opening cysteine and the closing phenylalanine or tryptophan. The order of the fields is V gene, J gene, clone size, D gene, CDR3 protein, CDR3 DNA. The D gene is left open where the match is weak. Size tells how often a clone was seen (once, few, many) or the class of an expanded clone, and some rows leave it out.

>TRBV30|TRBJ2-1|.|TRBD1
CAWSGWTGDYNEQFF
TGTGCCTGGAGTGGGTGGACAGGGGATTACAATGAGCAGTTCTTC
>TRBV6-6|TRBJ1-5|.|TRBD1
CASSYSTGEIDQPQHF
TGTGCCAGCAGTTACTCGACAGGGGAGATAGATCAGCCCCAGCATTTT
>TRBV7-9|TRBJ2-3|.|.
CASSLATTFTDTQYF
TGTGCCAGCAGCTTAGCTACCACCTTCACAGATACGCAGTATTTT
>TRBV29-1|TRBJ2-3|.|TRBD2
CSVEWASGGAREDTQYF
TGCAGCGTTGAATGGGCGAGCGGGGGGGCCCGGGAAGATACGCAGTATTTT
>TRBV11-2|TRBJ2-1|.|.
CASSPTLNNEQFF
TGTGCCAGCAGCCCCACTTTAAACAATGAGCAGTTCTTC
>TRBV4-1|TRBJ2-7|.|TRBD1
CASSHRTGTEYEQYF
TGCGCCAGCAGCCACCGAACCGGGACAGAATACGAGCAGTACTTC
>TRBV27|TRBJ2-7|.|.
CASSPRASYEQYF
TGTGCCAGCAGTCCTCGGGCCTCCTACGAGCAGTACTTC
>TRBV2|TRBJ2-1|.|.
CASSEASEQFF
TGTGCCAGCAGTGAAGCATCTGAGCAGTTCTTC
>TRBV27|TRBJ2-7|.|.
CASSFTGEAEQYF
TGTGCCAGCAGTTTCACAGGGGAGGCCGAGCAGTACTTC
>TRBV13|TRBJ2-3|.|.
CASSSRDGFRTDTQYF
TGTGCCAGCAGCTCGCGCGACGGGTTCCGTACAGATACGCAGTATTTT
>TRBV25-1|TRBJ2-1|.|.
CATGPGDSYEQFF
TGTGCCACCGGCCCCGGGGATTCCTATGAGCAGTTCTTC
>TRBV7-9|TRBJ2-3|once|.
CASSLDSSRLGTDTQYF
TGTGCCAGCAGCTTAGATTCTAGCCGGTTGGGTACAGATACGCAGTATTTT
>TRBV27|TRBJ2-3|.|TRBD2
CASSFLLAGEGTDTQYF
TGTGCCAGCAGTTTTTTGTTGGCGGGGGAGGGAACAGATACGCAGTATTTT
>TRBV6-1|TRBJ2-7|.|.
CASRSSLGNEQYF
TGTGCCAGCAGGTCCTCCCTCGGTAACGAGCAGTACTTC
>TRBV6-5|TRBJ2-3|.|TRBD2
CASSLTSGGTDTQYF
TGTGCCAGCAGCCTGACTAGCGGCGGCACAGATACGCAGTATTTT
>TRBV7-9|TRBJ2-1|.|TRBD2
CASSPFAGAYNEQFF
TGTGCCAGCAGCCCTTTCGCGGGAGCCTACAATGAGCAGTTCTTC
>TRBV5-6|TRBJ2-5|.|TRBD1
CASSLAWDSRQETQYF
TGTGCCAGCAGCTTGGCTTGGGACAGCAGGCAAGAGACCCAGTACTTC
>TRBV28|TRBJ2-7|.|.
CASSFRIDDEQYF
TGTGCCAGCAGTTTCCGTATTGACGACGAGCAGTACTTC
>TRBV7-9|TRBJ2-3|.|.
CASSSLAAPDTQYF
TGTGCCAGCAGCTCGCTGGCGGCGCCAGATACGCAGTATTTT
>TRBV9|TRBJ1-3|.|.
CASSVQISSGNTIYF
TGTGCCAGCAGCGTTCAGATAAGCTCTGGAAACACCATATATTTT
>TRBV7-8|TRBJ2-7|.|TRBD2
CASSLALAGGVPGGSYEQYF
TGTGCCAGCAGCTTAGCACTAGCGGGAGGCGTTCCTGGTGGCTCCTACGAGCAGTACTTC
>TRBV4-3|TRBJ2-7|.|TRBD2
CASSHRASGNDEQYF
TGCGCCAGCAGCCACCGGGCTAGCGGGAACGACGAGCAGTACTTC
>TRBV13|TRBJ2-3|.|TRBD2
CASSISGTSGWKQYF
TGTGCCAGCAGCATCTCCGGGACTAGCGGGTGGAAGCAGTATTTT
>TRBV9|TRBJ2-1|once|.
CASSVDGSFEQFF
TGTGCCAGCAGCGTAGATGGGAGTTTTGAGCAGTTCTTC
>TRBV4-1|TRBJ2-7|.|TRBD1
CASSPTPRTGNYEQYF
TGCGCCAGCAGCCCTACTCCGAGGACAGGGAACTACGAGCAGTACTTC
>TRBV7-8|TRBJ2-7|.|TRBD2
CASSLGLDEQYF
TGTGCCAGCAGCTTGGGACTAGACGAGCAGTACTTC
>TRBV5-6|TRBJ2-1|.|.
CASSLAGGFENEQFF
TGTGCCAGCAGCTTGGCCGGGGGATTCGAAAATGAGCAGTTCTTC
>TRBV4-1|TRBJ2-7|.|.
CASSHQKTYEQYF
TGCGCCAGCAGCCACCAGAAAACCTACGAGCAGTACTTC
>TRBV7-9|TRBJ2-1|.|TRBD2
CASSHRLAGLYNEQFF
TGTGCCAGCAGCCATAGACTAGCGGGGCTTTACAATGAGCAGTTCTTC
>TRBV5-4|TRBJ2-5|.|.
CASSFRQGGQETQYF
TGTGCCAGCAGCTTTCGTCAGGGTGGCCAAGAGACCCAGTACTTC
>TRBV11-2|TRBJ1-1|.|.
CASSYIGTEAFF
TGTGCCAGCAGCTACATTGGCACTGAAGCTTTCTTT
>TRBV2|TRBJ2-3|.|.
CASREARTGDTQYF
TGTGCCAGCAGAGAGGCCCGTACAGGGGATACGCAGTATTTT
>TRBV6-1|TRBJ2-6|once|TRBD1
CASSAKEGQGHSGANVLTF
TGTGCCAGCAGTGCCAAGGAGGGACAGGGACACTCTGGGGCCAACGTCCTGACTTTC
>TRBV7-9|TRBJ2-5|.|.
CASSLRAQERETQYF
TGTGCCAGCAGCTTACGAGCACAGGAGCGAGAGACCCAGTACTTC
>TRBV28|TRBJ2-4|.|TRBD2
CASSLREGVDSLAKNIQYF
TGTGCCAGCAGTTTGCGGGAGGGGGTTGATTCCCTAGCCAAAAACATTCAGTACTTC
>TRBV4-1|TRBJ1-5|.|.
CASSQDRSTSSNQPQHF
TGCGCCAGCAGCCAAGACAGGTCTACCTCTAGCAATCAGCCCCAGCATTTT
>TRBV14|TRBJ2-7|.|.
CASSPRKFGPYEQYF
TGTGCCAGCAGCCCGCGGAAGTTTGGTCCTTACGAGCAGTACTTC
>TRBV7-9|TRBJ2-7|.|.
CASSLGQDYEQYF
TGTGCCAGCAGCTTGGGGCAGGACTACGAGCAGTACTTC
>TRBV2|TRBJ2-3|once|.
CASSEEGGDSLRTDTQYF
TGTGCCAGCAGTGAAGAAGGGGGGGACTCGCTCCGCACAGATACGCAGTATTTT
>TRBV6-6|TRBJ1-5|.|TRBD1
CASSYFAGGEPQHF
TGTGCCAGCAGTTATTTTGCAGGGGGCGAGCCCCAGCATTTT
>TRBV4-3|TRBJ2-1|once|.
CASSQFTGSYEQFF
TGCGCCAGCAGTCAATTCACCGGGAGTTATGAGCAGTTCTTC
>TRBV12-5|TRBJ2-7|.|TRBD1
CASGFPSLTGQGAAYEQYF
TGTGCTAGTGGTTTCCCCTCTCTCACGGGACAGGGGGCGGCCTACGAGCAGTACTTC
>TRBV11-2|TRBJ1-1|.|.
CASSLDPGPGSEAFF
TGTGCCAGCAGCTTAGATCCTGGGCCAGGGTCTGAAGCTTTCTTT
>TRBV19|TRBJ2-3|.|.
CASSSGTSTDTQYF
TGTGCCAGTTCGAGCGGAACGAGCACAGATACGCAGTATTTT
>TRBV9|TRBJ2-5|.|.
CASSVDGQAQETQYF
TGTGCCAGCAGCGTAGACGGCCAGGCCCAAGAGACCCAGTACTTC
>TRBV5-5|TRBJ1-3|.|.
CASSFEGTAGNTIYF
TGTGCCAGCAGCTTCGAGGGTACGGCTGGAAACACCATATATTTT
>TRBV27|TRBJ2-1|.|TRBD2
CASSLWAGGGASYNEQFF
TGTGCCAGCAGTTTATGGGCTGGCGGGGGGGCTTCATACAATGAGCAGTTCTTC
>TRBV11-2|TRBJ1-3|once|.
CASSLLGNTIYF
TGTGCCAGCAGCTTACTGGGCAACACCATATATTTT
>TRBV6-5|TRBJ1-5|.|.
CASSWGLGQPQHF
TGTGCCAGCAGTTGGGGGCTCGGGCAGCCCCAGCATTTT
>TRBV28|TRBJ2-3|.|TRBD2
CASTLLAGGVTDTQYF
TGTGCCAGCACCCTACTAGCGGGGGGTGTCACAGATACGCAGTATTTT
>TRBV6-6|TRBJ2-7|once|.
CASSYSTGSSYEQYF
TGTGCCAGCAGTTACTCGACTGGGAGCTCCTACGAGCAGTACTTC
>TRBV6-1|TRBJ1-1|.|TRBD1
CASEGDRGLSAEAFF
TGTGCCAGCGAGGGCGACAGGGGGTTAAGCGCTGAAGCTTTCTTT
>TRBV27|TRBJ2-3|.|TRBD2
CASSSLAGSTDTQYF
TGTGCCAGCAGTTCACTAGCGGGGAGCACAGATACGCAGTATTTT
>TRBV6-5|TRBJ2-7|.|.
CASSYNYGYEQYF
TGTGCCAGCAGTTACAACTACGGCTACGAGCAGTACTTC